This record covers a single T cell receptor (beta chain). This clonotype occurred a few times. This receptor's antigen is unknown. Base qualities are not recorded, but no much larger clone differs from it by a single base. The data stem from a study of T-cell reconstitution after alpha-beta-depleted transplantation in children (dated by TCRdb to the mid-2010s). At the level of the whole study: T-cell immune reconstitution after TCRalphabeta/CD19-depleted allogeneic hematopoietic cell transplantation in children was quantitatively tracked in the study by means of TCR repertoire profiling.

At the junction V is shortened by 5 bases and J by 6 bases, with 7 bases in between. The CDR3 goes from the cysteine to the phenylalanine over 11 residues. Only the CDR3 DNA stays, 33 bases, in frame from base 1. CDR1 and CDR2, looked up from the germline V gene, are SQVTM and ANQGSEA. Libraries were built with PCR. These reads were obtained on an Illumina HiSeq 2500. Molecular barcoding was employed in the preparation of TCR libraries, with unique molecular identifiers being used to normalize TCRbeta repertoire quantification. The raw public data were reprocessed by TCRdb itself: fastp quality trimming at Q25, MiXCR clonotype calling, in-frame beta chains only. Rows matching on CDR3 protein sequence are summarized as one entry with the most common DNA and genes. Recorded for this sample are about 420,000 distinct CDR3 sequences; approximately 10% of them occurred a single time. Together, the top ten hold 4.5% to 7% of the sample.

The V gene is TRBV29-1 and the J gene is TRBJ2-2; TRBD1 could be the D gene, as 5 bases match. The sequences come from PBMCs from the stem cell graft donor, collected from the stem cell graft. This receptor was identified in a human donor who donated a stem cell graft to a child with acute myeloid leukemia. In nucleotide form, the sequence is TGCAGCGTTTGGGGCCCCGGGGAGCTGTTTTTT. Protein translation: CSVWGPGELFF.